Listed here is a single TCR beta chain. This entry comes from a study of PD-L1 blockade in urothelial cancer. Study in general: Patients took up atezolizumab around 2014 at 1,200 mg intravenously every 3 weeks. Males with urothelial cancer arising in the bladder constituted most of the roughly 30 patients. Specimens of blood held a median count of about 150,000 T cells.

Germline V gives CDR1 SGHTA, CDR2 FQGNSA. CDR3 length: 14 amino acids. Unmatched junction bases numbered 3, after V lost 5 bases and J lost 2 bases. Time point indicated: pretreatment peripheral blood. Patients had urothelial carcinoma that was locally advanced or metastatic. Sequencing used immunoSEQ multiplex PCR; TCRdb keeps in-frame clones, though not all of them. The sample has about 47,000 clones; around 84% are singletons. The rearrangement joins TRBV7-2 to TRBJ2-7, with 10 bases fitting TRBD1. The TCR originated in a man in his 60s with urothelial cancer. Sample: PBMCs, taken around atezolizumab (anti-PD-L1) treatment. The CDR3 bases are TGTGCCAGCAGCCTGGGACAGGGGACCTACGAGCAGTACTTC. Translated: CASSLGQGTYEQYF.